This TCR beta chain was captured by sequencing in a study of T cell repertoires in cytomegalovirus infection. This clonotype was counted only a few times. Its antigen is still unknown. This CDR3 has 18 residues. The V end was cut by 5 bases, the J end by 3 bases, with 23 bases between. Germline V gives CDR1 SGHAT, CDR2 FQNNGV. MiXCR, run by TCRdb on the reads, gives a single entry per CDR3 protein. Among roughly 730,000 distinct CDR3 sequences listed, 30% to 40% were seen once. The sequenced sample was cultured PBMCs, obtained from culture after CMV antigen stimulation. This sequence joins TRBV11-2 and TRBJ2-1; either TRBD1 or TRBD2 may supply D (6 bases each). The sequence was obtained from a human donor in good health (CMV status not recorded). Some clones in this sample may be carry-over from other donors' samples. As DNA, the CDR3 is TGTGCCAGCAGCGAAAAGGGGGTGATTACTAGCCGCTACAATGAGCAGTTCTTC. Residues: CASSEKGVITSRYNEQFF.